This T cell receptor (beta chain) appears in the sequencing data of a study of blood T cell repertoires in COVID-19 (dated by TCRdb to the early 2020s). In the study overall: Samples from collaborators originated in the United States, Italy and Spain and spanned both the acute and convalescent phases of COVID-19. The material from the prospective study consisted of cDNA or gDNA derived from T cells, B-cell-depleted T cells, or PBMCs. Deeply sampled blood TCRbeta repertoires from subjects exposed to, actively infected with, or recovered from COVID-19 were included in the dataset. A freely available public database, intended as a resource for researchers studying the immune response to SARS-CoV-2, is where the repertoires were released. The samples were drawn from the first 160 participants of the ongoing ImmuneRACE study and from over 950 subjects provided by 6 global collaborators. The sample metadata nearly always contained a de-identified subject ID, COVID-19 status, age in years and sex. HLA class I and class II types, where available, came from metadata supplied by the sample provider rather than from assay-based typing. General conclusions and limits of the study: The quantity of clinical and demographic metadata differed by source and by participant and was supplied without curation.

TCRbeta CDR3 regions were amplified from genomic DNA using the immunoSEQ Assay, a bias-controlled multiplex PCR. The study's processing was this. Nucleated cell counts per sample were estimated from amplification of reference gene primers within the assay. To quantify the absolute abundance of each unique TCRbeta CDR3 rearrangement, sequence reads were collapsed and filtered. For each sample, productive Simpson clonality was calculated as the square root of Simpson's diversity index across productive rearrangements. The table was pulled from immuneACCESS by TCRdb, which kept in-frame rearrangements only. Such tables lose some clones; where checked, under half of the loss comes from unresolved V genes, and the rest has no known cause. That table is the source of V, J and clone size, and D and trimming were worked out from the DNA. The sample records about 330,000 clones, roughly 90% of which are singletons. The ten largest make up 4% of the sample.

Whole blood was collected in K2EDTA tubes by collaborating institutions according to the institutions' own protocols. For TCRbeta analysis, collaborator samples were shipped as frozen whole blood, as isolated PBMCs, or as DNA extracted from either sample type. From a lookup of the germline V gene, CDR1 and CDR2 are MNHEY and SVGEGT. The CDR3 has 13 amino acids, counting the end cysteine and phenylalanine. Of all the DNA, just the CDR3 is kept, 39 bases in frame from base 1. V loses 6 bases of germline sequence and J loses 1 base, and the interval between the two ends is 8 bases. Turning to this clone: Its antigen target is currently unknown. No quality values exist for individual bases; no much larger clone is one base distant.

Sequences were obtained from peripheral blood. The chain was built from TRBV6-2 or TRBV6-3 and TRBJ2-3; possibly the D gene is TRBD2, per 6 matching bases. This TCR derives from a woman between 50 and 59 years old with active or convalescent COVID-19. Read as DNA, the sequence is TGTGCCAGCAGCTGGGGGGGCACAGATACGCAGTATTTT. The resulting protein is CASSWGGTDTQYF.